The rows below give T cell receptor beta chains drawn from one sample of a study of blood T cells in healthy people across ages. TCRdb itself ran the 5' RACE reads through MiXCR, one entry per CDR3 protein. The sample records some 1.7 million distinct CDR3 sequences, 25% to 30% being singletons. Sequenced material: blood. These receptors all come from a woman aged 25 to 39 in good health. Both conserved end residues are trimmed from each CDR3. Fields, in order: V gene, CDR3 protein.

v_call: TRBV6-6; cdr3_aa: ASSFVSNEQF
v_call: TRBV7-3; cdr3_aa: ASSFSNTGERF
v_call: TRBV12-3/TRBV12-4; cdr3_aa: ASSSRDTFLGGYT
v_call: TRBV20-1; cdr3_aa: SARTGAARSPFH
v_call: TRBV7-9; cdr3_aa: ASSTVGTSGYEQY
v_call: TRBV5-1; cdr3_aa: ASSLYTGGRETQY
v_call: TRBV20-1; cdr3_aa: SASRLDEQY
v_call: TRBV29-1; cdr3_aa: NARDRVPETQY
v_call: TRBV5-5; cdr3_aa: ASSPYRGFDQETQY
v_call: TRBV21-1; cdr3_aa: ASSGRARKTQY
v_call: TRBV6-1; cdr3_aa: ASSAPGTSGYNEQF
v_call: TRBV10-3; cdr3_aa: AISEGIPSTDTQY
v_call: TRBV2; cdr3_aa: ASSESEAANTGELF
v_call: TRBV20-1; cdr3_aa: SARGPGDTQY
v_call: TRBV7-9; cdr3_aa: ASSNGTANTEAF
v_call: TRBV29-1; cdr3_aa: SVLPPGQGIGEQF
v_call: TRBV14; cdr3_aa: ASSPRTRGRIHEQF
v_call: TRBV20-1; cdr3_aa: SASREVGQETQY
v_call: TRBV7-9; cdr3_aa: ASSLDRLPTDTQY
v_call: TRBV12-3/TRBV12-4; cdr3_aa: ASRGDVGLEFYNEQF
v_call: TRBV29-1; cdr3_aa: SVPKARLGGNQPQH
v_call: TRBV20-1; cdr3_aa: SASRAGLPNEQF
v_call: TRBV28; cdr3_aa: ASSWGTVLRNEQY
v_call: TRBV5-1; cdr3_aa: ATKPVQGERSQPQH
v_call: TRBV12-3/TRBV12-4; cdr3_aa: ASSLLASGRF
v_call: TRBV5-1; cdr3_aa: ASSLIGRTYEQY
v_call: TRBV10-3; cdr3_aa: AIKSTGLSYEQY
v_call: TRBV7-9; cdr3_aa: ASSLSQGLEQPQH
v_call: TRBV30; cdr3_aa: AWGLRRVNTEAF
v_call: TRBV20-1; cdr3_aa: SARMGLAGKGHEQY
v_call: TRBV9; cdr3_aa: ASSVDQGETQY
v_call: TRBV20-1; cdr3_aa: SGGPQGNTEAF
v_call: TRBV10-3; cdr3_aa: AISESNGAGMQETQY
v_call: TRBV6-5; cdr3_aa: ASSPPGSTIYEQY
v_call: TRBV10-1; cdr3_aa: ASSESGLAGNNEQF
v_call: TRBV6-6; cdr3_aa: ASSKGLDGTGERF